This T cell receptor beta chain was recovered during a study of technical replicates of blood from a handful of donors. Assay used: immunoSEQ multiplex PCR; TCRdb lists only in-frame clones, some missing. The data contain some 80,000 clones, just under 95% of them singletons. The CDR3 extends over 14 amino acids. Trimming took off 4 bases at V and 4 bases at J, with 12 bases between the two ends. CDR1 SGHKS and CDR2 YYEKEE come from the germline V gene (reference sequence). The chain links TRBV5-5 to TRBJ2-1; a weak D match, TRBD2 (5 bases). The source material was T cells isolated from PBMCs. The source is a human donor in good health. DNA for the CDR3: TGTGCCAGCAGCCGCTGGACTCCTTACAATGAGCAGTTCTTC. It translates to CASSRWTPYNEQFF.